This T cell receptor (beta chain) was recorded in a study of control samples from healthy donors and cancer patients. Repertoires were generated with immunoSEQ multiplex PCR, while TCRdb's copy carries only in-frame clones and drops some. This sample has approximately 150,000 clones; more than 90% occur once, and the top ten carry approximately 2%. The germline CDR1 and CDR2 sequences are KGHSH and LQKENI. V dropped 3 bases and J dropped 0 bases, with 9 bases sitting between them. The CDR3 is made up of 15 amino acids. Material for sequencing was blood. The chain employs TRBV18 and TRBJ1-3; D not resolved. This clonotype was obtained from a woman aged 35 to 49 in good health. As DNA, the CDR3 is TGTGCCAGCTCACCCGGTCTGAGCTCTGGAAACACCATATATTTT. This codes for CASSPGLSSGNTIYF.